The present entry profiles one T cell receptor beta chain with its context. The sample belongs to a study of blood T cell repertoires in COVID-19. Study in general: Samples of COVID-19 (acute and convalescent) were obtained from the United States, Italy and Spain. From T cells, B-cell-depleted T cells, or PBMCs came the material, which was cDNA or gDNA.

Clones were read by immunoSEQ multiplex PCR, and TCRdb kept only the in-frame ones, dropping some. The table lists about 210,000 clones, about four fifths of them singletons. Germline CDR1 and CDR2: MDHEN and SYDVKM. V was cut by 4 bases and J by 4 bases, with 14 bases left in between. This CDR3 is 15 amino acids long. The sample taken for sequencing was peripheral blood. The V gene is TRBV28, the J gene TRBJ1-5; the D gene is possibly TRBD1 (6 bases). The source of this sequence is a woman in her thirties or forties with active or convalescent COVID-19. The CDR3 is CASSSLGRGNQPQHF. DNA of the CDR3: TGTGCCAGCAGTTCCCTCGGGAGGGGGAATCAGCCCCAGCATTTT.